This T cell receptor (beta chain) originates from a study of blood T cell repertoires in COVID-19. The table came from immunoSEQ multiplex PCR; TCRdb's copy has only in-frame clones and leaves some out. The profile shows roughly 160,000 clones, approximately 80% of them singletons. Germline CDR1 is MNHEY and CDR2 is SMNVEV (reference sequence). J lost 3 bases, V lost 6 bases, and 6 bases had no gene match. This CDR3 has 14 amino acids. The material sequenced was PBMCs or T cells enriched from blood (not recorded which). The chain uses TRBV27 and TRBJ2-3, with 7 nucleotides matching TRBD1. This receptor was identified in a woman aged 55-75 years who had recovered from COVID-19. The chain's CDR3 is CASRKTGFTDTQYF. In nucleotides, the CDR3 is TGTGCCAGCAGGAAGACAGGGTTTACAGATACGCAGTATTTT.